The 30 T cell receptor beta chains reported below all come from one sample, sequenced in a study of T cells in localized non-small cell lung cancer. Data came from immunoSEQ multiplex PCR; TCRdb stores just in-frame clones and leaves some out. The sample includes some 49,000 clones, 81% of them seen just once. Source: peripheral blood mononuclear cells, taken before any cancer treatment. Every receptor here comes from a man between 35 and 75 years old with stage III lung adenocarcinoma.

This chain connects TRBV5-1 to TRBJ2-1, with 9 bases matching TRBD2. CDR3 length: 14 amino acids. Germline V gene sequence: CDR1 SGHRS, CDR2 YFSETQ. V was clipped by 3 bases and J by 6 bases; unmatched bases: 4. Here the CDR3 reads CASSSGTSSNEQFF. The CDR3 bases are TGCGCCAGCAGCTCGGGGACTAGCAGCAATGAGCAGTTCTTC.

This chain links TRBV6-5 with TRBJ2-7, with D perhaps TRBD2 (6 bases). The germline V gene encodes CDR1 MNHEY and CDR2 SVGAGI. This CDR3 has 12 residues. V was trimmed by 6 bases and J by 7 bases, leaving 13 bases between them. The CDR3 loop is CASRRGRREQYF. In DNA form, the CDR3 reads TGTGCCAGCAGGCGGGGCCGACGGGAGCAGTACTTC.

The chain is built from TRBV5-8 and TRBJ1-2, with no clear D. Per germline, CDR1 SGHTS and CDR2 YDEGEE. The CDR3 has 14 amino acids. The V gene lost 7 bases and the J gene lost 4 bases, with 17 bases spanning the gap. CDR3: CASPRNSLSYGYTF. CDR3 coding DNA: TGTGCCAGCCCACGGAACTCGCTCTCCTATGGCTACACCTTC.

This chain links TRBV5-1 with TRBJ2-2, with 7 nucleotides matching TRBD1. There are 15 residues in the CDR3. From germline, CDR1 is SGHRS and CDR2 YFSETQ. Germline trimming cut 4 bases from V and 0 bases from J; bases unmatched to any gene: 3. The CDR3 coding sequence is TGCGCCAGCAGCGGTACAGGGGCGAACACCGGGGAGCTGTTTTTT. It translates to CASSGTGANTGELFF.

The genes are TRBV19 and TRBJ2-1, with 10 bases matching TRBD1. The trim removed 7 bases at V and 9 bases at J, leaving 12 bases unmatched. This CDR3 contains 15 residues. Germline-derived CDR1 and CDR2 are LNHDA and SQIVND (reference sequence). CDR3 in amino acids: CASTRDRGLITEQFF. The CDR3 DNA reads as TGTGCCAGTACCCGGGACAGGGGCCTTATAACTGAGCAGTTCTTC. The full variable domain, its missing parts supplied by reference TRBV19 and TRBJ2-1, is DGGITQSPKYLFRKEGQNVTLSCEQNLNHDAMYWYRQDPGQGLRLIYYSQIVNDFQKGDIAEGYSVSREKKESFPLTVTSAQKNPTAFYLCASTRDRGLITEQFFGPGTRLTVL.

This clone was detected once. This sequence joins TRBV6-6 and TRBJ2-7; a possible D gene is TRBD1 (6 bases). CDR3 length: 15 amino acids. CDR1 is MNHNY, CDR2 SVGAGI, per germline (reference sequence). V gave up 6 bases and J gave up 3 bases, with 18 bases separating them. CDR3 in DNA: TGTGCCAGCAGCCCTAGGGACACAGATTTCTACGAGCAGTACTTC. It specifies CASSPRDTDFYEQYF.

V gene TRBV18 combines with J gene TRBJ2-5, with a weak D call TRBD1 (6 bases). CDR3 length equals 15 residues. Germline CDR1 is KGHSH and CDR2 is LQKENI. V was trimmed by 3 bases and J by 5 bases, leaving 16 bases between them. CDR3: CASSPTWGRGETQYF. CDR3 coding DNA: TGTGCCAGCTCACCTACTTGGGGGCGCGGGGAGACCCAGTACTTC.

The CDR3 nucleotides read TGTGCCAGCGGGAAGGACTGGCGTGGTCCTCGTAATGAGCAGTTCTTC. Translation gives CASGKDWRGPRNEQFF. The gene calls are TRBV28 and TRBJ2-1; maybe TRBD2 (5 bases). Trimming cost V 8 bases and J 7 bases, with 24 bases left between them. The CDR3 length is 16 residues. Germline-derived CDR1 and CDR2 are MDHEN and SYDVKM. The full variable domain, rest sourced from reference TRBV28 and TRBJ2-1, is DVKVTQSSRYLVKRTGEKVFLECVQDMDHENMFWYRQDPGLGLRLIYFSYDVKMKEKGDIPEGYSVSREKKERFSLILESASTNQTSMYLCASGKDWRGPRNEQFFGPGTRLTVL.

The chain is built from TRBV28 and TRBJ2-3, with a tentative D call TRBD1 (6 bases). The CDR3 covers 17 residues. Germline V gene data show CDR1 as MDHEN and CDR2 as SYDVKM. Trimming left V 2 bases short and J 4 bases short, with 19 bases between. The DNA for the CDR3 is TGTGCCAGCAGTTTACCAGGGGTTCGGATTGGGGCAGATACGCAGTATTTT. It codes for CASSLPGVRIGADTQYF.

This chain joins TRBV6-6 and TRBJ1-2; D perhaps matches TRBD1 (6 bases). The germline V and J ends were trimmed by 6 bases and 2 bases, with 10 bases remaining between them. Per germline, CDR1 MNHNY and CDR2 SVGAGI (reference sequence). The CDR3 has 13 residues. This CDR3 reads CASREDSNYGYTF. The CDR3 DNA sequence: TGTGCCAGCAGAGAGGACAGCAACTATGGCTACACCTTC.

The chain joins TRBV30 to TRBJ2-2; 8 bases are shared with TRBD1. The CDR3 has 15 residues. Losses at the gene ends were 4 bases for V and 5 bases for J; bases not matched to a gene: 9. Germline CDR1 is GTSNPN and CDR2 is SVGIG (reference sequence). CDR3 coding DNA: TGTGCCTGGAACAAACGGGACAGGTGGACCGGGGAGCTGTTTTTT. It yields the protein CAWNKRDRWTGELFF.

The J gene is TRBJ2-7, the V gene TRBV6-5; a possible D gene is TRBD2 (5 bases). Germline V gene lookup returns CDR1 MNHEY and CDR2 SVGAGI. The V gene lost 0 bases and the J gene lost 4 bases, with 13 bases spanning the gap. CDR3 size: 15 residues. The CDR3 is CASSYSRAFRYEQYF. Here the CDR3 DNA reads TGTGCCAGCAGTTACTCGAGGGCCTTTCGGTACGAGCAGTACTTC.

V gene TRBV19 combines with J gene TRBJ2-2; D gene unclear. The germline gives CDR1 LNHDA, CDR2 SQIVND (reference sequence). The ends were cut back, 3 bases at V and 0 bases at J, with 8 bases in the middle. CDR3 length equals 15 residues. The CDR3, as DNA: TGTGCCAGTAGTATCCGGCCGTCGAACACCGGGGAGCTGTTTTTT. It translates to CASSIRPSNTGELFF.

The rearrangement uses TRBV5-4 and TRBJ2-5; 8 positions agree with TRBD2. From germline, CDR1 is SGHNT and CDR2 YYREEE (reference sequence). The CDR3 consists of 16 residues. V trimming: 0 bases; J trimming: 1 base; junction bases outside the gene matches: 5. CDR3 region: CASSLAGGGPQETQYF. The CDR3 DNA reads TGTGCCAGCAGCTTGGCCGGGGGGGGCCCCCAAGAGACCCAGTACTTC.

This sequence joins TRBV19 and TRBJ2-3; 9 bases map to TRBD1. The CDR3 loop spans 15 amino acids. V gave up 7 bases and J gave up 4 bases; unmatched junction bases: 9. Germline-derived CDR1 and CDR2 are LNHDA and SQIVND (reference sequence). DNA of the CDR3: TGTGCCAGTAACCCCGGGACAGGGTACGCAGATACGCAGTATTTT. Translation gives CASNPGTGYADTQYF.

A few counts support this clone. This chain joins TRBV19 and TRBJ1-3; 9 positions agree with TRBD1. Germline V gives CDR1 LNHDA, CDR2 SQIVND (reference sequence). CDR3 size: 15 residues. The J segment lost 1 base and the V segment lost 7 bases, leaving 5 bases of the junction unmatched. The CDR3 region has the DNA TGTGCCAGTATCCCACAGGGGGCGTCTGGAAACACCATATATTTT. It yields the protein CASIPQGASGNTIYF.

A few counts support this clone. The chain employs TRBV9 and TRBJ1-2; tentatively, D is TRBD1 (6 bases). CDR1 and CDR2 from the germline V gene are SGDLS and YYNGEE. Deletions cut 3 bases from V and 2 bases from J, with 20 bases between. The CDR3 spans 17 residues. This CDR3 reads CASSARLPGHINYGYTF. CDR3 nucleotides: TGTGCCAGCAGCGCCCGACTCCCGGGACACATAAACTATGGCTACACCTTC. Full variable domain (remainder filled in from reference TRBV9 and TRBJ1-2): DSGVTQTPKHLITATGQRVTLRCSPRSGDLSVYWYQQSLDQGLQFLIQYYNGEERAKGNILERFSAQQFPDLHSELNLSSLELGDSALYFCASSARLPGHINYGYTFGSGTRLTVV.

CDR3 DNA: TGTGCCAGCAGTGGCGAAAGGACTAGCGGGGGGGTTTACAGAGGGACGCAGTATTTT. It codes for CASSGERTSGGVYRGTQYF. This chain links TRBV6-1 with TRBJ2-3; 15 bases line up with TRBD2. Unmatched junction bases numbered 17, after V lost 4 bases and J lost 9 bases. This CDR3 has 19 residues. In germline, CDR1 is MNHNS, CDR2 SASEGT.

This clone appeared a few times. The V and J genes are TRBV5-1 and TRBJ2-7, with D possibly matching TRBD1 (7 bases). V lost 0 bases and J 7 bases, leaving 14 bases between the germline ends. CDR1 is SGHRS, CDR2 YFSETQ, per germline. The CDR3 spans 14 residues. CDR3 sequence reads: CASSLEGGGGEQYF. The CDR3 DNA reads as TGCGCCAGCAGCTTGGAAGGGGGCGGAGGGGAGCAGTACTTC.

CDR3 region: CASGAQAYEQYF. The CDR3 DNA reads as TGTGCCAGCGGAGCACAGGCCTACGAGCAGTACTTC. The V gene is TRBV7-8, the J gene TRBJ2-5; perhaps TRBD1 as D (5 bases). The J call may be incorrect, as the DNA end agrees better with TRBJ2-7. Germline CDR1 reads SGHVS; CDR2 reads FQNEAQ. The CDR3 extends over 12 amino acids.

The V and J genes are TRBV19 and TRBJ2-3, with D tentatively TRBD1 (6 bases). From germline, CDR1 is LNHDA and CDR2 SQIVND (reference sequence). V lost 5 bases, J lost 5 bases, and 20 bases lay in between. This CDR3 contains 16 residues. The CDR3 DNA sequence: TGTGCCAGTAGTCAGTCAAAAGGGGGTTTTGGAGATACGCAGTATTTT. It yields the protein CASSQSKGGFGDTQYF.

CDR3 bases: TGTGCCACCCTTCGACTAGCGGGGCGCGGGGAGCTGTTTTTT. Encoded protein: CATLRLAGRGELFF. The chain uses TRBV4-2 and TRBJ2-2, with 11 positions matching TRBD2. The CDR3 loop spans 14 amino acids. V shed 10 bases, J shed 7 bases, and the junction held 8 bases outside the gene matches. CDR1 is LGHNA, CDR2 YNFKEQ, per germline.

On this clone: The sample contains more than one DNA sequence encoding this CDR3. The chain couples TRBV10-1 to TRBJ1-1; D gene uncertain. Germline CDR1 WNHNN, CDR2 SYGVQD (reference sequence). There are 14 residues in the CDR3. V was shortened by 0 bases and J by 1 base, with 6 bases between the two germline ends. CDR3 loop: CASSESRQNTEAFF. The CDR3, as DNA: TGCGCCAGCAGTGAGTCGAGGCAGAACACTGAAGCTTTCTTT.

This chain uses TRBV29-1 with TRBJ1-2; D remains unclear. CDR3 length: 13 residues. Germline V gene data show CDR1 as SQVTM and CDR2 as ANQGSEA. Trimming cost V 7 bases and J 0 bases, with 12 bases left between them. This CDR3 reads CSALDGANYGYTF. The CDR3 coding sequence is TGCAGCGCTTTGGACGGAGCTAACTATGGCTACACCTTC.

This clone was seen a single time. This chain joins TRBV6-1 and TRBJ2-3, with a weak D call TRBD2 (6 bases). CDR1 is MNHNS and CDR2 is SASEGT in the germline V gene. V lost 4 bases, J lost 1 base, and 15 bases lay in between. CDR3 length: 16 residues. The CDR3 sequence: CASSVLAQPGTDTQYF. The CDR3 bases are TGTGCCAGCAGTGTTCTAGCGCAGCCCGGCACAGATACGCAGTATTTT.

This chain joins TRBV2 and TRBJ1-6; no firm D call. CDR3 length: 14 residues. Germline lookup yields CDR1 SNHLY and CDR2 FYNNEI. With 6 bases removed from V and 7 bases from J, the gap between germline ends came to 13 bases. The CDR3 reads CASSIEGANSPLHF. CDR3 DNA sequence: TGTGCCAGCAGCATAGAGGGAGCCAATTCACCCCTCCACTTT. The whole variable domain, filled in from reference TRBV2 and TRBJ1-6, reads EPEVTQTPSHQVTQMGQEVILRCVPISNHLYFYWYRQILGQKVEFLVSFYNNEISEKSEIFDDQFSVERPDGSNFTLKIRSTKLEDSAMYFCASSIEGANSPLHFGNGTRLTVT.

This rearrangement joins TRBV16 to TRBJ1-2; no reliable D call. V lost 2 bases, J lost 2 bases, and 0 bases lay in between. This CDR3 has 11 residues. Germline loops: CDR1 KGHSY, CDR2 FQNENV. In nucleotides, the CDR3 is TGTGCCAGCAGCCAAAACTATGGCTACACCTTC. Its translation: CASSQNYGYTF.

This clone was seen repeatedly, ten times or more. V and J are TRBV30 and TRBJ2-7, with no clear D. CDR1 is GTSNPN and CDR2 is SVGIG in the germline V gene (reference sequence). V was shortened by 0 bases and J by 3 bases, with 9 bases between the two germline ends. The CDR3 sequence is 13 residues long. The DNA for the CDR3 is TGTGCCTGGAGTGTAAGTGGCCTCTACGAGCAGTACTTC. Its translation is CAWSVSGLYEQYF.

The V call is TRBV9, the J call TRBJ2-1; 8 bases are shared with TRBD1. The CDR3 contains 16 residues. The junction had 6 bases not matched to a gene; V was cut back by 4 bases and J by 0 bases. Germline V gene sequence: CDR1 SGDLS, CDR2 YYNGEE. The CDR3 spells CASSSHGQGSYNEQFF. The CDR3 DNA sequence: TGTGCCAGCAGCTCCCACGGACAGGGCTCCTACAATGAGCAGTTCTTC.

The chain is built from TRBV27 and TRBJ1-6; TRBD1 matches 8 bases. V gave up 3 bases and J gave up 9 bases; unmatched junction bases: 7. This CDR3 has 15 amino acids. CDR1 is MNHEY and CDR2 is SMNVEV in the germline V gene (reference sequence). The CDR3 spells CASSFTTGASSPLHF. CDR3 sequence (DNA): TGTGCCAGCAGTTTTACGACAGGGGCTAGTTCACCCCTCCACTTT.